The clone carrying this TCR beta chain has a count of ten or more. The record originates from a study of regulatory T cells in long-lasting Graves disease. Time point here: newly diagnosed GD, antithyroid drugs for less than 3 months. RNA extracted from PBMCs served as the sequencing template. Staff took about 9.8 milliliters of peripheral blood and put it into EDTA tubes. Arm-PCR of CDR3 regions and iRepertoire HTBI primers were used to build TCR beta libraries. One entry per CDR3 protein results from TCRdb running MiXCR on the multiplex PCR reads. The repertoire has under 300,000 distinct CDR3 sequences, around 18% of them found once; the top ten carry around 15%. These same records also appear under a second study, on T cells in Graves' hyperthyroidism and ophthalmopathy. That work states: First-round RT-PCR targeting the TCR CDR3 was performed with the HTBI primer set. From stable hyperthyroidism, ophthalmopathy was set apart by a 13 V-J model.

Sequencing used peripheral blood mononuclear cells (PBMCs), obtained at new diagnosis, from a patient treated with antithyroid drugs. This receptor was obtained from a woman in her twenties or thirties with Graves disease.

CDR3 region: CASSYGGVQETQYF. CDR3 nucleotides: TGTGCCAGCAGTTACGGTGGTGTCCAAGAGACCCAGTACTTC. The chain combines TRBV6-5 with TRBJ2-5; D is uncertain. The germline CDR1 and CDR2 sequences are MNHEY and SVGAGI. The CDR3 loop spans 14 amino acids. Deletions cut 2 bases from V and 1 base from J, with 8 bases between.